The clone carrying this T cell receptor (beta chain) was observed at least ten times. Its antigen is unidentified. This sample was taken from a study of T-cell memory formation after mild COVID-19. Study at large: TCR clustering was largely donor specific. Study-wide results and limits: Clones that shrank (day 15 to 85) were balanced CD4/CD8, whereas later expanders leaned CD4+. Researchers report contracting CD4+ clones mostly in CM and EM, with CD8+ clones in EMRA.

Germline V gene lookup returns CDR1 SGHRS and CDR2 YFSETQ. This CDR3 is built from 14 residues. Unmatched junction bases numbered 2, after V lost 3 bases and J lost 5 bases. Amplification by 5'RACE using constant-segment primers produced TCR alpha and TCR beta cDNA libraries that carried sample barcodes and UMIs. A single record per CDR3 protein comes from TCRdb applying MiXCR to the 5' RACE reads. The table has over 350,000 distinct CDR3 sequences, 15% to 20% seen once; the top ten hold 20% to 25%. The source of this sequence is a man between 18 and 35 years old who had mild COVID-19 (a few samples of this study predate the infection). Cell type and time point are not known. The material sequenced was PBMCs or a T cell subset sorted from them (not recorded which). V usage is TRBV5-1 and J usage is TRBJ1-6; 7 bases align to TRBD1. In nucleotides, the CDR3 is TGCGCCAGCAGCTCGGGACAGAATAATTCACCCCTCCACTTT. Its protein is CASSSGQNNSPLHF.